The present T cell receptor beta chain was sequenced within a study of OX40 agonist ivuxolimab in advanced cancers. Across the whole study: Every 2 weeks, patients got intravenous ivuxolimab at one of six dose levels (0.01-10 mg/kg).

In this sample, this clone is medium-sized. Generated by immunoSEQ multiplex PCR, the TCRdb table keeps only in-frame clones and is missing some. The sample lists roughly 17,000 clones, approximately 80% occurring once. This CDR3 has 15 amino acids. V was clipped by 0 bases and J by 7 bases; unmatched bases: 5. Germline CDR1 ENHRY, CDR2 SYGVKD. The sample consisted of CD4+ or CD8+ T cells sorted from blood, taken in a trial of the OX40 agonist ivuxolimab. This receptor was obtained from an adult with an advanced solid tumor such as melanoma, head and neck, liver or kidney cancer. The V call is TRBV10-3, the J call TRBJ2-1; 8 bases align to TRBD2. The CDR3 protein is CAISESGGATNEQFF. CDR3 in DNA: TGTGCCATCAGTGAGTCCGGGGGGGCAACGAATGAGCAGTTCTTC.